The next 21 T cell receptor beta chains were all read from a single sample in a study of cytomegalovirus exposure and HLA in healthy donors. A multiplex PCR was run with 60 Vbeta primers and 13 Jbeta primers. Using immunoSEQ multiplex PCR, the repertoire was profiled, and TCRdb retains in-frame clones only, with some absent. The sample shows approximately 100,000 clones, around three quarters of them seen only once. Sequencing used PBMCs. These receptors were obtained from a female donor in good health and CMV-seropositive.

This clone ranks as medium-sized (0.01 to 0.1%). The chain recombines TRBV25-1 with TRBJ1-1; D is unresolved. The CDR3 length is 14 residues. Germline CDR1 reads MGHDK; CDR2 reads SYGVNS. V was cut by 2 bases and J by 1 base, with 8 bases left in between. DNA of the CDR3: TGTGCCAGCAGTGAAGACCCAGGGAACACTGAAGCTTTCTTT. Translated, it gives CASSEDPGNTEAFF. Full variable domain (rest looked up from reference TRBV25-1 and TRBJ1-1): EADIYQTPRYLVIGTGKKITLECSQTMGHDKMYWYQQDPGMELHLIHYSYGVNSTEKGDLSSESTVSRIRTEHFPLTLESARPSHTSQYLCASSEDPGNTEAFFGQGTRLTVV.

Worth noting for this clone: The junction does not match germline at one end; this may be a read error. The gene calls are TRBV19 and TRBJ2-4, with 8 bases matching TRBD2. The CDR3 is 19 residues long. Per germline, CDR1 LNHDA and CDR2 SQIVND (reference sequence). CDR3 coding DNA: TGTGCCAGTAGAGCTGCGGGGTTCAGCGGGAGAGGAGCCAAAAACAGTCAGTACTTC. Translated, it gives CASRAAGFSGRGAKNSQYF.

This clone appeared a few times. The V call is TRBV10-3, the J call TRBJ1-1, with TRBD1 as a possible D gene (6 bases). The V and J ends lost 6 bases and 0 bases respectively, with 23 bases between them. There are 18 residues in the CDR3. The germline V gene encodes CDR1 ENHRY and CDR2 SYGVKD. The CDR3 bases are TGTGCCATCAGGGATACAGGGAGAGATAGAGGGATGAACACTGAAGCTTTCTTT. Translated: CAIRDTGRDRGMNTEAFF.

This clone was found once. V gene TRBV29-1 combines with J gene TRBJ2-3, with D unresolved. V was trimmed by 1 base and J by 11 bases, leaving 10 bases between them. The length of the CDR3 is 11 residues. CDR1 SQVTM and CDR2 ANQGSEA come from the germline V gene. The DNA for the CDR3 is TGCAGCGTTGAAGGGCCCCAAGTGCAGTATTTT. It yields the protein CSVEGPQVQYF.

This clone qualifies as medium-sized. The chain couples TRBV7-9 to TRBJ2-7; 9 bases fit TRBD1. CDR3 length equals 17 residues. Germline CDR1 and CDR2: SEHNR and FQNEAQ (reference sequence). Losses at the gene ends were 5 bases for V and 3 bases for J; bases not matched to a gene: 14. Here the CDR3 DNA reads TGTGCCAGCAGCGCCACATTACCCGGGACAGGGCGCTACGAGCAGTACTTC. This gives the protein CASSATLPGTGRYEQYF.

The chain employs TRBV18 and TRBJ2-1; TRBD2 agrees at 8 bases. Germline values: CDR1 KGHSH, CDR2 LQKENI. This CDR3 is 14 amino acids long. The V and J ends lost 5 bases and 5 bases, in that order; junction bases with no gene match: 5. The CDR3 here is CASSTGTSNNEQFF. In DNA, the CDR3 is TGTGCCAGCTCAACCGGGACTAGTAACAATGAGCAGTTCTTC.

This chain joins TRBV29-1 and TRBJ2-7; 7 bases map to TRBD2. The CDR3 consists of 14 residues. The V gene's germline CDR1 is SQVTM and CDR2 ANQGSEA. With 2 bases clipped from V and 2 bases from J, the junction kept 6 bases outside the gene matches. The CDR3 DNA reads TGCAGCGTTGAAATGCGCGGGGGAACCTACGAGCAGTACTTC. Its translation: CSVEMRGGTYEQYF.

The chain joins TRBV11-2 to TRBJ2-7; the D gene is possibly TRBD1 (6 bases). Trimming took off 1 base at V and 3 bases at J, with 16 bases between the two ends. Germline V gene sequence: CDR1 SGHAT, CDR2 FQNNGV. The CDR3 contains 16 residues. In DNA form, the CDR3 reads TGTGCCAGCAGCTTAGGTCCTGGGGGCAGTGTCTACGAGCAGTACTTC. Its translation: CASSLGPGGSVYEQYF.

This clone appeared a single time. The V and J genes are TRBV5-1 and TRBJ2-3, with 10 bases fitting TRBD2. This CDR3 is built from 13 residues. With 0 bases clipped from V and 10 bases from J, the junction kept 2 bases outside the gene matches. Germline V gene lookup returns CDR1 SGHRS and CDR2 YFSETQ. The CDR3 nucleotides read TGCGCCAGCAGCTTGGCGGGGACTAGCGCGCAGTATTTT. Protein product: CASSLAGTSAQYF.

The chain links TRBV6-7 to TRBJ2-7, with TRBD2 matching over 9 bases. TRBV6-7 is known as an ORF, though its function is uncertain. The CDR3 totals 15 residues. V dropped 3 bases and J dropped 0; count of bases not matched to a gene: 3. CDR3 amino acids: CASSYCGGVSYEQYF. The CDR3 bases are TGTGCCAGCAGTTATTGCGGGGGGGTCTCCTACGAGCAGTACTTC.

The chain uses TRBV30 and TRBJ1-3; no clear D. V lost 0 bases and J lost 0, with 9 bases in between. Germline lookup yields CDR1 GTSNPN and CDR2 SVGIG (reference sequence). There are 15 residues in the CDR3. CDR3 nucleotides: TGTGCCTGGAGTGTAATCAGAACCTCTGGAAACACCATATATTTT. It translates to CAWSVIRTSGNTIYF.

This chain uses TRBV27 with TRBJ2-7, with 8 bases that match TRBD1. CDR1 MNHEY and CDR2 SMNVEV come from the germline V gene (reference sequence). The trim removed 6 bases at V and 5 bases at J, leaving 6 bases unmatched. This CDR3 is 13 amino acids long. In DNA form, the CDR3 reads TGTGCCAGCAGCGCTGACAGGGGACACGAGCAGTACTTC. It yields the protein CASSADRGHEQYF.

The chain joins TRBV5-1 to TRBJ2-1, with 9 bases fitting TRBD2. This CDR3 has 15 residues. The V and J ends lost 4 bases and 7 bases, in that order; junction bases with no gene match: 9. The germline CDR1 and CDR2 sequences are SGHRS and YFSETQ. CDR3 bases: TGCGCCAGCAGCGCGGGGGGGCCCGTCGTTAATGAGCAGTTCTTC. The encoded protein is CASSAGGPVVNEQFF. The full variable domain, completed using reference TRBV5-1 and TRBJ2-1, is KAGVTQTPRYLIKTRGQQVTLSCSPISGHRSVSWYQQTPGQGLQFLFEYFSETQRNKGNFPGRFSGRQFSNSRSEMNVSTLELGDSALYLCASSAGGPVVNEQFFGPGTRLTVL.

The rearrangement joins TRBV5-1 to TRBJ2-5; D may be TRBD1 (6 bases). The CDR3 contains 15 residues. V lost 4 bases and J 1 base, leaving 14 bases between the germline ends. Germline V lookup: CDR1 SGHRS, CDR2 YFSETQ. CDR3 in amino acids: CASSPQGGGQETQYF. CDR3 DNA: TGCGCCAGCAGCCCGCAAGGGGGTGGCCAAGAGACCCAGTACTTC. The whole variable domain, filled in from reference TRBV5-1 and TRBJ2-5, reads KAGVTQTPRYLIKTRGQQVTLSCSPISGHRSVSWYQQTPGQGLQFLFEYFSETQRNKGNFPGRFSGRQFSNSRSEMNVSTLELGDSALYLCASSPQGGGQETQYFGPGTRLLVL.

The CDR3 nucleotides read TGCGCCAGCAGCTCCAAGACAGGGGGGCCTAGCACAGATACGCAGTATTTT. Protein product: CASSSKTGGPSTDTQYF. V is TRBV5-1 and J is TRBJ2-3; TRBD1 matches 9 bases. Germline CDR1 and CDR2: SGHRS and YFSETQ. The CDR3 loop spans 17 amino acids. V shed 3 bases, J shed 0 bases, and the junction held 8 bases outside the gene matches.

The chain employs TRBV2 and TRBJ1-2; TRBD1 is a possible D gene (5 bases). V was clipped by 6 bases and J by 1 base, with 12 bases between them. Germline loops: CDR1 SNHLY, CDR2 FYNNEI. CDR3 size: 14 residues. The CDR3 sequence is CASRGQGGNYGYTF. The CDR3 DNA sequence: TGTGCCAGCAGAGGGCAGGGAGGTAACTATGGCTACACCTTC.

The chain carries TRBV27 and TRBJ2-7; a weak D match, TRBD1 (6 bases). The CDR3 length is 14 residues. The V end lost 6 bases, the J end lost 5 bases, and 17 bases lay between the germline ends. CDR1 and CDR2 (germline): MNHEY, SMNVEV (reference sequence). The CDR3, as DNA: TGTGCCAGCAGCCCGGGGACATTTAGCCACGAGCAGTACTTC. Protein sequence: CASSPGTFSHEQYF.

The V gene is TRBV7-2, the J gene TRBJ2-7; 12 bases map to TRBD2. Germline assignment: CDR1 SGHTA and CDR2 FQGNSA. This CDR3 is built from 15 residues. V shed 2 bases and J 1 base; nucleotides not matched to a gene: 0. The CDR3 loop is CASSLTSGGSYEQYF. CDR3 sequence (DNA): TGTGCCAGCAGCTTAACTAGCGGGGGGTCCTACGAGCAGTACTTC.

V and J are TRBV9 and TRBJ2-1; D is undetermined. CDR1 and CDR2 (germline): SGDLS, YYNGEE. V was clipped by 0 bases and J by 0 bases, with 7 bases between them. The CDR3 spans 15 residues. Here the CDR3 DNA reads TGTGCCAGCAGCGTAGTGTCTACCTCCTACAATGAGCAGTTCTTC. Amino acids: CASSVVSTSYNEQFF.

The V call is TRBV7-9, the J call TRBJ2-5; 7 nucleotides line up with TRBD2. V was pared by 1 base and J by 0 bases, with 8 bases of the junction left unmatched. The CDR3 spans 17 residues. Germline lookup yields CDR1 SEHNR and CDR2 FQNEAQ (reference sequence). The CDR3 is CASSLGGRGPYQETQYF. CDR3 DNA sequence: TGTGCCAGCAGCTTAGGAGGGAGGGGACCGTACCAAGAGACCCAGTACTTC.

V gene TRBV30 combines with J gene TRBJ2-7; 9 bases match TRBD2. V was pared by 3 bases and J by 6 bases, with 21 bases of the junction left unmatched. The length of the CDR3 is 18 residues. CDR1 and CDR2 (germline): GTSNPN, SVGIG (reference sequence). The CDR3 coding sequence is TGTGCCTGGAGGCCGGGACAGTCGGTGGGCGGGAGGGCCGCCGAGCAGTACTTC. This translates into CAWRPGQSVGGRAAEQYF.